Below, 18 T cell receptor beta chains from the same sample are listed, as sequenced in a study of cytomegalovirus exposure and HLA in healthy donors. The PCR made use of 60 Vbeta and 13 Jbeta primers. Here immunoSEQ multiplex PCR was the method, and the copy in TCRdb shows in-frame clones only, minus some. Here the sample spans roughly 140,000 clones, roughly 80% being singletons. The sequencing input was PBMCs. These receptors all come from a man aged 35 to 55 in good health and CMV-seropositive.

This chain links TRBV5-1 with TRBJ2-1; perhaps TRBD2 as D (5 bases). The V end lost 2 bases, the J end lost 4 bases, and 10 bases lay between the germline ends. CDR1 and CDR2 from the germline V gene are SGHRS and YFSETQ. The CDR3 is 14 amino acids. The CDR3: CASSLGSLYNEQFF. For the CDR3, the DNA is TGCGCCAGCAGCTTAGGGAGTTTGTACAATGAGCAGTTCTTC.

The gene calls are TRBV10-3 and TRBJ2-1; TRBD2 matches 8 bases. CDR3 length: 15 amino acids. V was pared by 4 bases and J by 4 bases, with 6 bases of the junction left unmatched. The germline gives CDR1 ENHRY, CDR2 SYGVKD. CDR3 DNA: TGTGCCATCAGTGGGGCCGGGAGGGCTTACAATGAGCAGTTCTTC. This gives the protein CAISGAGRAYNEQFF.

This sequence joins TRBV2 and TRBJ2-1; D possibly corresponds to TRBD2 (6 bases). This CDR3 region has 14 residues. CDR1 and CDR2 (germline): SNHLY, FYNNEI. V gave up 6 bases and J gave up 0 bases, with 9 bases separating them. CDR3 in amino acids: CASSRDSSYNEQFF. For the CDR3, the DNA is TGTGCCAGCAGCCGGGACTCCTCCTACAATGAGCAGTTCTTC.

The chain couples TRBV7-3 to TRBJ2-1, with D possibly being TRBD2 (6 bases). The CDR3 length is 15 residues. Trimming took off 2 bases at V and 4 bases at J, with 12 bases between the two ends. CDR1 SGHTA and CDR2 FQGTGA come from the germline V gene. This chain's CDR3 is CASSLGSGSYNEQFF. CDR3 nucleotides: TGTGCCAGCAGCTTAGGCAGCGGGTCTTACAATGAGCAGTTCTTC.

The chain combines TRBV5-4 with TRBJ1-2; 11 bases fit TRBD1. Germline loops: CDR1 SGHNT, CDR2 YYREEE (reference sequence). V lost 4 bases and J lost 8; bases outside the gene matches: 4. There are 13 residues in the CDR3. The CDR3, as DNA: TGTGCCAGCAGCCGGACAGGGGGCGTGGGCTACACCTTC. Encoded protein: CASSRTGGVGYTF.

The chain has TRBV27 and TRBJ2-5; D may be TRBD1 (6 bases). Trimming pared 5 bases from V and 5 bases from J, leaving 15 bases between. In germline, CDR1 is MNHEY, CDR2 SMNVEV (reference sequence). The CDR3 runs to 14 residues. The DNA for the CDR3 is TGTGCCAGCAGTCCGTACAGGGTCGGTGAGACCCAGTACTTC. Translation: CASSPYRVGETQYF.

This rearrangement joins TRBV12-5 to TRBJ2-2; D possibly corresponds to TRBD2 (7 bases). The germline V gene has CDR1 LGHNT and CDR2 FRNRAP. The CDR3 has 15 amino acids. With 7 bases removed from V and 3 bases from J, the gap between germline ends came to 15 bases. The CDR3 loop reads CASAPRGADTGELFF. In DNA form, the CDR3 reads TGTGCTAGTGCCCCACGGGGGGCCGACACCGGGGAGCTGTTTTTT.

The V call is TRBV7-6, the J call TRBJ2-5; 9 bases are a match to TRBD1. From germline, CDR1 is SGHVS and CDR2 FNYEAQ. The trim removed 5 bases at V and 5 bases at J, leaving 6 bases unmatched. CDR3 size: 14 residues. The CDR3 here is CASSPGQGGETQYF. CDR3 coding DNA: TGTGCCAGCAGCCCGGGACAGGGTGGCGAGACCCAGTACTTC.

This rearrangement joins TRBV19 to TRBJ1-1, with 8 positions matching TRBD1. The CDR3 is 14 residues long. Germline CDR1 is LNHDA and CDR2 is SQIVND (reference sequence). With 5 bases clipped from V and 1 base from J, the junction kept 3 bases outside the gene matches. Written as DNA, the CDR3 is TGTGCCAGTAGTCCAGGACAGGGGAACACTGAAGCTTTCTTT. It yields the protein CASSPGQGNTEAFF.

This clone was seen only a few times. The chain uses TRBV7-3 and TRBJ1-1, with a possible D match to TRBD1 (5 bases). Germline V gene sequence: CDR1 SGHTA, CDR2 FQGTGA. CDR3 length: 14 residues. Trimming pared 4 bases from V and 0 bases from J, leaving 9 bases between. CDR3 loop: CASSSGQLNTEAFF. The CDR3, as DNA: TGTGCCAGCAGCTCCGGACAACTGAACACTGAAGCTTTCTTT.

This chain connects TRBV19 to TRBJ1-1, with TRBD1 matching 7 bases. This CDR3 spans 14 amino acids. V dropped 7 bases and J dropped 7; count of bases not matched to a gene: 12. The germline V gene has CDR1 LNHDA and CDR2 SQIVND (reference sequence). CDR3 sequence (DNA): TGTGCCAGTAACGCGGACGAGGGGGCAGGTGAAGCTTTCTTT. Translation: CASNADEGAGEAFF.

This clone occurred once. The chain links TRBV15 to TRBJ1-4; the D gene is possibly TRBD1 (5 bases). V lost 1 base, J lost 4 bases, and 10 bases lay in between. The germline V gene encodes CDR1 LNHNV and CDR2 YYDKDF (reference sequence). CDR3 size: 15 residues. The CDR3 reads CATSRGTGDNEKLFF. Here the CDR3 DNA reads TGTGCCACCAGCAGAGGAACAGGCGATAATGAAAAACTGTTTTTT.

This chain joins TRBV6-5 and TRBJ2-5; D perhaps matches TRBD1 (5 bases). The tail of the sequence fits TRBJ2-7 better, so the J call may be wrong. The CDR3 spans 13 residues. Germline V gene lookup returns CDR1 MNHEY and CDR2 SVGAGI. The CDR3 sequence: CASSYFQGYEQYF. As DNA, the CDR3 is TGTGCCAGCAGTTACTTCCAGGGATACGAGCAGTACTTC.

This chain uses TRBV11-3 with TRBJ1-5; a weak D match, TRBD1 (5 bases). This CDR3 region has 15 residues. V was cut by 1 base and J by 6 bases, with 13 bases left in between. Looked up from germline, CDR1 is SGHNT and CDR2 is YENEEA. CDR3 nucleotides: TGTGCCAGCAGCTTAGGGACAAAGTCACCTCAGCCCCAGCATTTT. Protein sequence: CASSLGTKSPQPQHF. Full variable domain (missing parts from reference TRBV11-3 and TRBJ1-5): EAGVVQSPRYKIIEKKQPVAFWCNPISGHNTLYWYLQNLGQGPELLIRYENEEAVDDSQLPKDRFSAERLKGVDSTLKIQPAELGDSAVYLCASSLGTKSPQPQHFGDGTRLSIL.

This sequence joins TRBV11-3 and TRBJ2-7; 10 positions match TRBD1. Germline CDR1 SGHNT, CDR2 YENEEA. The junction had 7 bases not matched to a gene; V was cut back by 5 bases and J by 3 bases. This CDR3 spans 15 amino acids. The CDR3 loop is CASSLPGQGVYEQYF. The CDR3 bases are TGTGCCAGCAGCCTCCCTGGACAGGGGGTCTACGAGCAGTACTTC.

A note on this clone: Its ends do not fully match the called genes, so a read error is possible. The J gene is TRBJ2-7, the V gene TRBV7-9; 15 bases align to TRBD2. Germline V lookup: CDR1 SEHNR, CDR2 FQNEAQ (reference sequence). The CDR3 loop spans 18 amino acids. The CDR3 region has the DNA TGTTCCAGCAGTCCGTGGACTAGCGGGAGGGCCGGTCGGAACGAGCAGTACTTC. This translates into CSSSPWTSGRAGRNEQYF.

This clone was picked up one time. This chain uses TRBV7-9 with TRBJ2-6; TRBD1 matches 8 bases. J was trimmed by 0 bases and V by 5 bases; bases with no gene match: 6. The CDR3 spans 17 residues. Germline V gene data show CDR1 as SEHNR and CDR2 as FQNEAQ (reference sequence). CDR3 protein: CASSPGQARSGANVLTF. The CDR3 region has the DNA TGTGCCAGCAGCCCGGGACAGGCCCGCTCTGGGGCCAACGTCCTGACTTTC.

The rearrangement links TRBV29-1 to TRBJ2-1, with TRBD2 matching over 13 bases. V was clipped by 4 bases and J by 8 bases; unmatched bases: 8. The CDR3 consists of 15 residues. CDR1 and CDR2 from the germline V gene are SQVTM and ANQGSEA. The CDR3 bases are TGCAGCGTTGTAAGACTAGCGGGAGGCCAGGATGAGCAGTTCTTC. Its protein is CSVVRLAGGQDEQFF.